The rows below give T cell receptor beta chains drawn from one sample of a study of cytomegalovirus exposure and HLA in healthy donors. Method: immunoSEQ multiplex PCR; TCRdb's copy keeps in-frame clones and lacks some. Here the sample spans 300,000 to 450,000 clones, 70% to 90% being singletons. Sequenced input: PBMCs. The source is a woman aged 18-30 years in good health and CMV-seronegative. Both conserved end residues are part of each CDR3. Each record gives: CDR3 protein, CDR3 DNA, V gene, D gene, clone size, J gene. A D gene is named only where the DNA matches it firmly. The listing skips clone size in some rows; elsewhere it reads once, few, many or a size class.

cdr3_aa: CASNGQGNTEAFF
cdr3_nt: TGTGCCAGCAACGGACAGGGGAACACTGAAGCTTTCTTT
v_call: TRBV2
d_call: TRBD1
clone_size: few
j_call: TRBJ1-1

cdr3_aa: CASSPGGAGSYEQYF
cdr3_nt: TGTGCCAGCAGCCCCGGGGGGGCCGGGTCCTACGAGCAGTACTTC
v_call: TRBV11-1
d_call: TRBD2
clone_size: NA
j_call: TRBJ2-7

cdr3_aa: CASFHRAGTEAFF
cdr3_nt: TGTGCCAGCTTTCACCGGGCGGGCACTGAAGCTTTCTTT
v_call: TRBV19
d_call: NA
clone_size: NA
j_call: TRBJ1-1

cdr3_aa: CASSQVGQALAKNIQYF
cdr3_nt: TGTGCCAGCAGCCAGGTCGGACAGGCACTAGCCAAAAACATTCAGTACTTC
v_call: TRBV4-2
d_call: TRBD1
clone_size: NA
j_call: TRBJ2-4

cdr3_aa: CASSQETGGAGYNSPLHF
cdr3_nt: TGTGCCAGCAGCCAAGAAACAGGGGGCGCGGGGTATAATTCACCCCTCCACTTT
v_call: TRBV4-2
d_call: TRBD1
clone_size: once
j_call: TRBJ1-6

cdr3_aa: CASSFLGGDSYEQYF
cdr3_nt: TGTGCCAGCAGCTTCCTAGGCGGGGACTCCTACGAGCAGTACTTC
v_call: TRBV14
d_call: NA
clone_size: NA
j_call: TRBJ2-7

cdr3_aa: CAWSVSPGQGFEKLFF
cdr3_nt: TGTGCCTGGAGTGTATCTCCGGGACAGGGTTTTGAAAAACTGTTTTTT
v_call: TRBV30
d_call: TRBD1
clone_size: NA
j_call: TRBJ1-4

cdr3_aa: CASSLRQVPSNQPQHF
cdr3_nt: TGCGCCAGCAGCCTACGACAGGTCCCTAGCAATCAGCCCCAGCATTTT
v_call: TRBV4-1
d_call: NA
clone_size: once
j_call: TRBJ1-5

cdr3_aa: CASSSWGPSPLEQYF
cdr3_nt: TGTGCCAGCAGCTCGTGGGGGCCTTCCCCCCTCGAGCAGTACTTC
v_call: TRBV5-4
d_call: NA
clone_size: NA
j_call: TRBJ2-7

cdr3_aa: CASSVLDSTGNTIYF
cdr3_nt: TGTGCCAGCAGTGTCCTAGACAGTACTGGAAACACCATATATTTT
v_call: TRBV6-1
d_call: NA
clone_size: NA
j_call: TRBJ1-3

cdr3_aa: CASSSRSGRGLETQYF
cdr3_nt: TGTGCCAGTAGTTCTCGTAGCGGGAGGGGTCTGGAGACCCAGTACTTC
v_call: TRBV19
d_call: TRBD2
clone_size: NA
j_call: TRBJ2-5

cdr3_aa: CASSFSSGWGDTQYF
cdr3_nt: TGTGCCAGCAGCTTTTCTAGCGGGTGGGGAGATACGCAGTATTTT
v_call: TRBV7-8
d_call: TRBD2
clone_size: NA
j_call: TRBJ2-3

cdr3_aa: CASSPKQGIMNTEAFF
cdr3_nt: TGTGCCAGCAGCCCTAAACAGGGGATCATGAACACTGAAGCTTTCTTT
v_call: TRBV27
d_call: TRBD1
clone_size: NA
j_call: TRBJ1-1

cdr3_aa: CAWSSKPGSGYTF
cdr3_nt: TGTGCCTGGAGTTCCAAACCCGGTTCTGGCTACACCTTC
v_call: TRBV30
d_call: NA
clone_size: few
j_call: TRBJ1-2

cdr3_aa: CASGGASGVETQYF
cdr3_nt: TGTGCCAGCGGAGGGGCTAGCGGGGTAGAGACCCAGTACTTC
v_call: TRBV13
d_call: TRBD2
clone_size: NA
j_call: TRBJ2-5

cdr3_aa: CAWSMWGGTEAFF
cdr3_nt: TGTGCCTGGAGTATGTGGGGGGGCACTGAAGCTTTCTTT
v_call: TRBV30
d_call: NA
clone_size: NA
j_call: TRBJ1-1

cdr3_aa: CASSLGFSRTEAFF
cdr3_nt: TGTGCCAGCAGCTTAGGCTTTAGTCGAACTGAAGCTTTCTTT
v_call: TRBV7-8
d_call: NA
clone_size: NA
j_call: TRBJ1-1

cdr3_aa: CASSVDLLGGDPPINYGYTF
cdr3_nt: TGTGCCAGCAGCGTAGATCTCTTAGGGGGCGACCCACCGATTAACTATGGCTACACCTTC
v_call: TRBV9
d_call: TRBD1
clone_size: NA
j_call: TRBJ1-2

cdr3_aa: CASRTFSAVSTDTQYF
cdr3_nt: TGTGCCAGCAGGACCTTTAGCGCAGTTAGCACAGATACGCAGTATTTT
v_call: TRBV27
d_call: NA
clone_size: NA
j_call: TRBJ2-3

cdr3_aa: CASSIGQSNQPQHF
cdr3_nt: TGTGCCAGCAGCATCGGACAGAGCAATCAGCCCCAGCATTTT
v_call: TRBV7-2
d_call: NA
clone_size: NA
j_call: TRBJ1-5

cdr3_aa: CASSLLQGRNEQFF
cdr3_nt: TGTGCCAGCAGTTTATTGCAGGGGAGAAATGAGCAGTTCTTC
v_call: TRBV28
d_call: NA
clone_size: NA
j_call: TRBJ2-1

cdr3_aa: CASSPLNRGRNYGYTF
cdr3_nt: TGTGCCAGCAGCCCCCTGAACAGGGGAAGGAACTATGGCTACACCTTC
v_call: TRBV2
d_call: TRBD1
clone_size: NA
j_call: TRBJ1-2

cdr3_aa: CASIDRGLMNTEAFF
cdr3_nt: TGTGCCAGCATAGATAGGGGCTTGATGAACACTGAAGCTTTCTTT
v_call: TRBV6-1
d_call: NA
clone_size: NA
j_call: TRBJ1-1

cdr3_aa: CASSSRGVHTDTQYF
cdr3_nt: TGTGCCAGCAGCTCCCGGGGGGTCCACACAGATACGCAGTATTTT
v_call: TRBV7-9
d_call: TRBD2
clone_size: NA
j_call: TRBJ2-3

cdr3_aa: CASSPEITEAFF
cdr3_nt: TGTGCCAGCAGCCCTGAGATCACTGAAGCTTTCTTT
v_call: TRBV7-6
d_call: NA
clone_size: NA
j_call: TRBJ1-1

cdr3_aa: CASSPGALGNQPQHF
cdr3_nt: TGCGCCAGCAGCCCTGGGGCATTGGGCAATCAGCCCCAGCATTTT
v_call: TRBV5-1
d_call: NA
clone_size: NA
j_call: TRBJ1-5

cdr3_aa: CASSPGLNEKLFF
cdr3_nt: TGTGCCAGCTCACCGGGCCTTAATGAAAAACTGTTTTTT
v_call: TRBV18
d_call: NA
clone_size: NA
j_call: TRBJ1-4

cdr3_aa: CASSSQGLEAFF
cdr3_nt: TGTGCCAGCAGCTCACAGGGTCTGGAAGCTTTCTTT
v_call: TRBV11-2
d_call: NA
clone_size: NA
j_call: TRBJ1-1

cdr3_aa: CASTPSVAGINEQFF
cdr3_nt: TGTGCCAGCACCCCGTCGGTAGCGGGGATCAATGAGCAGTTCTTC
v_call: TRBV6-7
d_call: TRBD2
clone_size: NA
j_call: TRBJ2-1

cdr3_aa: CASNVAGGATDTQYF
cdr3_nt: TGTGCCAGCAACGTCGCCGGGGGGGCCACAGATACGCAGTATTTT
v_call: TRBV5-4
d_call: TRBD2
clone_size: NA
j_call: TRBJ2-3

cdr3_aa: CASSSGQGSSGANVLTF
cdr3_nt: TGTGCCAGCAGCTCGGGACAGGGGAGCTCTGGGGCCAACGTCCTGACTTTC
v_call: TRBV5-6
d_call: TRBD1
clone_size: NA
j_call: TRBJ2-6

cdr3_aa: CASRYRVKGEQFF
cdr3_nt: TGTGCCAGCAGATACAGGGTTAAGGGTGAGCAGTTCTTC
v_call: TRBV2
d_call: NA
clone_size: NA
j_call: TRBJ2-1

cdr3_aa: CASSLDLGTGGRVGYTF
cdr3_nt: TGTGCCAGCAGCTTAGATCTTGGGACAGGGGGCCGCGTAGGCTACACCTTC
v_call: TRBV7-9
d_call: TRBD1
clone_size: NA
j_call: TRBJ1-2

cdr3_aa: CASSQGFKNIQYF
cdr3_nt: TGTGCCAGCAGTCAGGGTTTTAAAAACATTCAGTACTTC
v_call: TRBV9
d_call: NA
clone_size: NA
j_call: TRBJ2-4

cdr3_aa: CASSLFPAESSYEQYF
cdr3_nt: TGTGCCAGCAGCTTATTTCCGGCGGAGAGCTCCTACGAGCAGTACTTC
v_call: TRBV7-8
d_call: NA
clone_size: NA
j_call: TRBJ2-7

cdr3_aa: CAWSVRLAGATDTQYF
cdr3_nt: TGTGCCTGGAGTGTACGGCTAGCGGGGGCCACAGATACGCAGTATTTT
v_call: TRBV30
d_call: TRBD2
clone_size: NA
j_call: TRBJ2-3

cdr3_aa: CASKGLAGGADTQYF
cdr3_nt: TGTGCCAGCAAGGGACTAGCGGGGGGTGCAGATACGCAGTATTTT
v_call: TRBV27
d_call: TRBD2
clone_size: NA
j_call: TRBJ2-3

cdr3_aa: CASTPDSYTEAFF
cdr3_nt: TGTGCCAGTACCCCGGACAGCTACACTGAAGCTTTCTTT
v_call: TRBV19
d_call: NA
clone_size: NA
j_call: TRBJ1-1

cdr3_aa: CASRLGAYGYTF
cdr3_nt: TGTGCCAGCAGACTCGGAGCATATGGCTACACCTTC
v_call: TRBV2
d_call: NA
clone_size: NA
j_call: TRBJ1-2

cdr3_aa: CASSSPLSYEQYF
cdr3_nt: TGTGCCAGCAGCTCCCCTTTGTCGTACGAGCAGTACTTC
v_call: TRBV7-9
d_call: NA
clone_size: NA
j_call: TRBJ2-7

cdr3_aa: CASSGQAMNTEAFF
cdr3_nt: TGTGCCAGCAGCGGACAGGCGATGAACACTGAAGCTTTCTTT
v_call: TRBV27
d_call: TRBD1
clone_size: NA
j_call: TRBJ1-1

cdr3_aa: CASRPTGSGDGQYF
cdr3_nt: TGTGCCAGCAGACCAACAGGGTCAGGGGACGGCCAGTACTTC
v_call: TRBV11-2
d_call: NA
clone_size: NA
j_call: TRBJ2-7

cdr3_aa: CAISQTGSSYEQYF
cdr3_nt: TGTGCCATCAGCCAGACAGGTAGCTCCTACGAGCAGTACTTC
v_call: TRBV10-3
d_call: NA
clone_size: NA
j_call: TRBJ2-7

cdr3_aa: CAGGRRTSGGETQYF
cdr3_nt: TGTGCCGGTGGAAGGCGGACTAGCGGGGGAGAGACCCAGTACTTC
v_call: TRBV2
d_call: TRBD2
clone_size: NA
j_call: TRBJ2-5

cdr3_aa: CAWSVQGAPYSNQPQHF
cdr3_nt: TGTGCCTGGAGTGTACAGGGGGCTCCTTATAGCAATCAGCCCCAGCATTTT
v_call: TRBV30
d_call: TRBD1
clone_size: once
j_call: TRBJ1-5

cdr3_aa: CSVERDRGPDTQYF
cdr3_nt: TGCAGCGTTGAAAGGGACAGGGGCCCAGATACGCAGTATTTT
v_call: TRBV29-1
d_call: TRBD1
clone_size: once
j_call: TRBJ2-3

cdr3_aa: CASSYSPAGVEETQYF
cdr3_nt: TGTGCCAGCAGTTACAGTCCAGCGGGAGTGGAAGAGACCCAGTACTTC
v_call: TRBV6-5
d_call: TRBD2
clone_size: NA
j_call: TRBJ2-5

cdr3_aa: CASSQGLVLNYGYTF
cdr3_nt: TGTGCCAGTAGTCAGGGTCTCGTCCTTAACTATGGCTACACCTTC
v_call: TRBV19
d_call: NA
clone_size: NA
j_call: TRBJ1-2

cdr3_aa: CATRDSGDEQYF
cdr3_nt: TGTGCCACTCGGGACTCCGGCGACGAGCAGTACTTC
v_call: TRBV15
d_call: NA
clone_size: NA
j_call: TRBJ2-7

cdr3_aa: CASRGQGDVQYF
cdr3_nt: TGTGCCAGCAGGGGACAGGGGGACGTTCAGTACTTC
v_call: TRBV2
d_call: TRBD1
clone_size: NA
j_call: TRBJ2-4

cdr3_aa: CASSLVRTGNEQYF
cdr3_nt: TGTGCCAGCAGCTTAGTCCGGACAGGGAACGAGCAGTACTTC
v_call: TRBV7-8
d_call: TRBD1
clone_size: NA
j_call: TRBJ2-7

cdr3_aa: CASSVRRASSGNTIYF
cdr3_nt: TGTGCCAGCAGTGTCCGGAGGGCGTCCTCTGGAAACACCATATATTTT
v_call: TRBV28
d_call: NA
clone_size: NA
j_call: TRBJ1-3

cdr3_aa: CAWSPSLFRRRRFEQYF
cdr3_nt: TGTGCCTGGAGCCCCTCATTATTTCGACGGAGACGCTTCGAGCAGTACTTC
v_call: TRBV30
d_call: NA
clone_size: few
j_call: TRBJ2-7

cdr3_aa: CSVATGEANYGYTF
cdr3_nt: TGCAGCGTAGCCACAGGGGAGGCTAACTATGGCTACACCTTC
v_call: TRBV29-1
d_call: TRBD1
clone_size: NA
j_call: TRBJ1-2

cdr3_aa: CAEKQGINSPLHF
cdr3_nt: TGTGCCGAAAAACAGGGAATCAATTCACCCCTCCACTTT
v_call: TRBV30
d_call: NA
clone_size: once
j_call: TRBJ1-6

cdr3_aa: CASSWDSSYEQYF
cdr3_nt: TGTGCCAGCAGTTGGGACAGCTCCTACGAGCAGTACTTC
v_call: TRBV27
d_call: TRBD1
clone_size: once
j_call: TRBJ2-7

cdr3_aa: CASSVDPTSMSSYEQYF
cdr3_nt: TGTGCCAGCAGCGTAGACCCTACTTCCATGAGCTCCTACGAGCAGTACTTC
v_call: TRBV9
d_call: NA
clone_size: NA
j_call: TRBJ2-7